This paragraph reports one TCR beta chain. Its antigen is not yet known. No clone much larger than this one lies a single base away; base qualities are absent. The TCR beta CDR3 regions were amplified from the RNA transcripts. For the first round of RT-PCR on the TCR CDR3, the HTBI primer set was used together with the Qiagen OneStep RT-PCR kit. A second multiplex PCR round built the libraries, followed by size selection and purification. The libraries were sequenced on an Illumina HiSeq2000 using paired-end 100 bp reads. The authors' analysis ran thus. SOAPnuke was used to process the raw data, with reads discarded if the reads contained adapters or uncalled bases, had a mean Phred below 15, or lacked an exact constant-primer or identifier match. COPE v1.2.5 was used to merge the high-quality paired reads, and each unique nucleotide sequence was defined as a clonotype. MiTCR v1.1 was used to align the clonotypes against IMGT TRBV, TRBD and TRBJ reference segments. The analysis was restricted to V-J combinations with a frequency above 0.0001, which together covered about 99% of the repertoires. A TCS score was defined as the ratio between F50 (clonal expansion) and ExV (chaos), using BLOSUM62-based TCRdist between CDR3 peptides within each V-J. Welch's t-statistics and random forest reduced 500 to 550 V-J features to about 13, which were used in a naive Bayes classifier (R e1071). TCRdb took the public reads, trimmed them with fastp at Q25, ran MiXCR for clone calling and kept in-frame beta chains. Rows are combined by CDR3 protein, so each entry shows the most common genes and DNA. It is TCRdb's table, rather than the study itself, that gives the V and J calls and clone size. The sample table lists more than 550,000 distinct CDR3 sequences, roughly 17% of them with a count of one. The ten most abundant clones make up 15% to 18% of the sample.

The sample originates from a study of T cells in Graves' hyperthyroidism and ophthalmopathy (dated by TCRdb to between 2018 and 2020). Study-level background: Peripheral blood samples were taken at the time of initial diagnosis, prior to any treatment. To identify distinguishing TCR V-J signatures, a discovery cohort of around 100 patients was used, comprising 43 with Graves' ophthalmopathy and around 57 with stable Graves' hyperthyroidism. The 75 to 100 discovery patients were randomly split 7:3 into training and test sets. Prospective prediction of ophthalmopathy was tested in an independent validation cohort of 18 to 20 hyperthyroidism patients and 17 patients who later progressed to ophthalmopathy. According to the paper, TCR Vbeta CDR3 sequencing was carried out on 120 to 150 peripheral blood samples, which came from 40 to 45 ophthalmopathy, around 74 hyperthyroidism and approximately 17 progressor patients. In about six Graves' hyperthyroidism patients, the study also compared T-cell repertoires from thyroid tissue with T-cell repertoires from blood. Following sampling, methimazole starting at 30 mg daily was given to hyperthyroidism patients, and high-dose intravenous methylprednisolone was given to ophthalmopathy patients. Points the paper makes about the study in general: During validation, the model predicted progression to ophthalmopathy a median of about 6.5 months ahead of onset, with 60% to 71% sensitivity and 72.22% specificity. No statistical method was used to set the sample size in advance, and investigators knew the group allocation. Blood samples also contained most of the expanded thyroid clonotypes (frequency above 0.001), which suggests that blood repertoires may reflect thyroid immune responses. Ophthalmopathy was separated from stable hyperthyroidism by a 13 V-J signature model, with approximately 90% sensitivity and about 81% specificity obtained in cross-validation and 80%/75% obtained in testing.

The germline V and J ends show losses of 7 bases and 4 bases respectively, and no gene match explains 10 bases of the junction. Spanning cysteine to phenylalanine, the CDR3 consists of 16 amino acids. Only the CDR3 DNA is retained, 48 bases long and in frame from the first base. For CDR1 and CDR2, the germline V gene (reference sequence) lists WNHNN and SYGVQD. Stable Graves' hyperthyroidism was defined as the absence of progression to ophthalmopathy over 18 months of follow-up. Hyperthyroidism patients were newly diagnosed, with disease duration under 2 months, and aged 18 to 65 years. The study excluded patients with uncontrolled infections, other autoimmune diseases, pregnancy or lactation. Diagnoses relied on clinical symptoms, serum thyroxine and TRAb, thyroid ultrasound and orbital computed tomography. PBMCs were separated from roughly 10 ml of fresh peripheral blood using Ficoll-Paque density gradient centrifugation. Total RNA was extracted using Trizol reagent, and RNA quality was assessed on an Agilent 2100 Bioanalyzer.

Rearrangement joined TRBV10-1 to TRBJ1-1; 12 bases in the middle match TRBD1. The sequence derives from a man aged 50-59 years with Graves' hyperthyroidism. Sequencing used blood. The DNA sequence follows: TGCGCCAGCACCCCCGGGACAGGGGGCGGAAGCACTGAAGCTTTCTTT. Translated, it gives CASTPGTGGGSTEAFF.